This T cell receptor beta chain was sequenced for a study of T cell responses to AZD1222 COVID-19 vaccine. This CDR3 has 14 amino acids. The V end was cut by 4 bases, the J end by 8 bases, with 18 bases between. Germline loops: CDR1 SGHTS, CDR2 YDEGEE. The data were produced by immunoSEQ multiplex PCR, yet TCRdb's version contains in-frame clones alone and is incomplete. The data show some 160,000 clones, about 90% seen once. A remark on this clone: Its antigen remains unidentified.

Findings and caveats of the study: AZD1222 recipients seropositive at baseline numbered only five to seven. Across spike, vaccine-associated CD4 TCRs were found, dominant at 160-218 and 743-854. Clonal diversity was possibly underestimated, and the donors were mostly white British, with more females. Reportedly, nearly half the spike-specific TCRs target unmutated variant regions.

The specimen comprised peripheral blood, sampled on day 0 of AZD1222 vaccination. The chain is built from TRBV5-8 and TRBJ1-2; maybe TRBD1 (6 bases). The source is an adult in good health. CDR3 nucleotides: TGTGCCAGCAGCCCGGGACGGGACAACGGAGGCTACACCTTC. It codes for CASSPGRDNGGYTF.